This T cell receptor beta chain was sequenced for a study of blood T cell repertoires in COVID-19. For the study at large: T cells, B-cell-depleted T cells, or PBMCs provided the cDNA or gDNA that served as material.

Per germline, CDR1 MDHEN and CDR2 SYDVKM. The CDR3 loop spans 16 amino acids. The V and J ends lost 5 bases and 5 bases, in that order; junction bases with no gene match: 10. In the source study's methods: Scientists estimated how many nucleated cells there were by amplifying reference gene primers. Produced via immunoSEQ multiplex PCR; TCRdb's table is partial and in-frame only. Clone size and the V and J calls come from that table; the DNA yielded D and trimming. The repertoire holds about 200,000 clones, with 85% to 95% as singletons. The TCR comes from a man aged 25 to 45 with COVID-19, enrolled during active disease. The rearrangement joins TRBV28 to TRBJ2-5; 11 positions match TRBD1. What was sequenced was peripheral blood. The CDR3 DNA follows: TGTGCCAGCAGTCGGCGGACAGGGGGCGTTTGGGAGACCCAGTACTTC. It codes for CASSRRTGGVWETQYF.